Below are 10 T cell receptor beta chains sequenced from a single sample in a study of shared clonotypes between healthy human individuals. Some clones are missing from TCRdb's copy, which holds only in-frame ones; the method was immunoSEQ multiplex PCR. The sample contains approximately 2,200,000 clones, more than 85% of which appear only once. Naive CD8 cells lacked CD45RO and underwent positive selection for CCR7, leaving out terminally differentiated effector memory CD45RA+ cells. Sequencing was carried out using naive CD8+ T cells from PBMCs. The origin of the receptors is a man between 18 and 35 years old in good health. Some clones in this sample may be carry-over from other donors' samples.

The chain uses TRBV7-9 and TRBJ1-2; no firm D call. With 8 bases removed from V and 0 bases from J, the gap between germline ends came to 13 bases. Germline loops: CDR1 SEHNR, CDR2 FQNEAQ (reference sequence). This CDR3 comprises 14 residues. Written as DNA, the CDR3 is TGTGCCAGCCCCTCTCCGGTGGCTAACTATGGCTACACCTTC. Amino acid sequence: CASPSPVANYGYTF.

The V call is TRBV28, the J call TRBJ2-5; no reliable D call. The CDR3 contains 11 residues. Trimming removed 6 bases at V and 2 bases at J, with 4 bases between. CDR1 and CDR2 from the germline V gene are MDHEN and SYDVKM. CDR3 bases: TGTGCCAGCAGCACACAAGAGACCCAGTACTTC. Amino acids: CASSTQETQYF. The full variable domain, its missing parts supplied by reference TRBV28 and TRBJ2-5, is DVKVTQSSRYLVKRTGEKVFLECVQDMDHENMFWYRQDPGLGLRLIYFSYDVKMKEKGDIPEGYSVSREKKERFSLILESASTNQTSMYLCASSTQETQYFGPGTRLLVL.

The chain joins TRBV2 to TRBJ2-3; TRBD2 matches at 8 bases. There are 16 residues in the CDR3. V dropped 3 bases and J dropped 1; count of bases not matched to a gene: 6. CDR1 and CDR2 from the germline V gene are SNHLY and FYNNEI. The CDR3 region has the DNA TGTGCCAGCAGTGATCTGCCGGGAGGGCGCACAGATACGCAGTATTTT. It translates to CASSDLPGGRTDTQYF.

The chain uses TRBV7-2 and TRBJ2-7, with 8 bases matching TRBD2. Looked up from germline, CDR1 is SGHTA and CDR2 is FQGNSA. V was clipped by 0 bases and J by 2 bases; unmatched bases: 9. The CDR3 extends over 17 amino acids. The CDR3, as DNA: TGTGCCAGCAGCTTAGCGCCGGGCGGGAGGTCGCCCTACGAGCAGTACTTC. This encodes CASSLAPGGRSPYEQYF.

The chain combines TRBV7-9 with TRBJ1-4; D is uncertain. The CDR3 totals 13 residues. Trimming pared 5 bases from V and 8 bases from J, leaving 12 bases between. CDR1 is SEHNR and CDR2 is FQNEAQ in the germline V gene (reference sequence). This CDR3 is CASSLASGEKLFF. DNA of the CDR3: TGTGCCAGCAGCCTTGCCTCGGGGGAAAAACTGTTTTTT.

This sequence joins TRBV5-1 and TRBJ1-1, with a possible D match to TRBD1 (5 bases). Germline values: CDR1 SGHRS, CDR2 YFSETQ. V lost 1 base and J lost 4, with 11 bases in between. The CDR3 spans 14 residues. CDR3 bases: TGCGCCAGCAGCTTGCCAGGGTCCAGCACTGAAGCTTTCTTT. Protein sequence: CASSLPGSSTEAFF.

The chain couples TRBV29-1 to TRBJ2-1, with 10 bases fitting TRBD2. Trimming at V came to 1 base and at J to 3 bases, leaving 9 bases not matched to a gene. The CDR3 is made up of 17 amino acids. Germline V gives CDR1 SQVTM, CDR2 ANQGSEA. CDR3 in DNA: TGCAGCGTTGAAGTCGGGCCGACTAGCGGGTTCTACAATGAGCAGTTCTTC. It translates to CSVEVGPTSGFYNEQFF.

Only one count was recorded for this clone. The V call is TRBV9, the J call TRBJ1-5; 9 bases map to TRBD1. V was clipped by 3 bases and J by 4 bases; unmatched bases: 5. Looked up from germline, CDR1 is SGDLS and CDR2 is YYNGEE. There are 15 residues in the CDR3. The CDR3 DNA follows: TGTGCCAGCAGCGGCGCCGGGACAGGGAATCAGCCCCAGCATTTT. The encoded protein is CASSGAGTGNQPQHF. Complete variable domain (other parts from reference TRBV9 and TRBJ1-5): DSGVTQTPKHLITATGQRVTLRCSPRSGDLSVYWYQQSLDQGLQFLIQYYNGEERAKGNILERFSAQQFPDLHSELNLSSLELGDSALYFCASSGAGTGNQPQHFGDGTRLSIL.

The CDR3 DNA is TGTGCCAGCAGTCCCCGGGATTATAATGAAAAACTGTTTTTT. Protein sequence: CASSPRDYNEKLFF. This rearrangement joins TRBV6-1 to TRBJ1-4; no clear D. Germline values: CDR1 MNHNS, CDR2 SASEGT. There are 14 residues in the CDR3. The V end was cut by 5 bases, the J end by 4 bases, with 11 bases between.

This sequence joins TRBV7-9 and TRBJ2-3; weak D call: TRBD2 (7 bases). V was trimmed by 5 bases and J by 14 bases, leaving 17 bases between them. Germline V gene sequence: CDR1 SEHNR, CDR2 FQNEAQ (reference sequence). The CDR3 is 12 amino acids. CDR3 sequence reads: CASSSGTSGAYF. In DNA, the CDR3 is TGTGCCAGCAGCAGCGGGACATCCGGGGCGTATTTT.